These 13 T cell receptor beta chains were sequenced from one sample in a study of cytomegalovirus exposure and HLA in healthy donors. With 60 Vbeta and 13 Jbeta primers, the PCR was carried out. Assay used: immunoSEQ multiplex PCR; TCRdb lists only in-frame clones, some missing. The table lists 150,000 to 200,000 clones, approximately 86% of them singletons. Source material: PBMCs. These receptors came from a woman in her late teens or twenties in good health and CMV-seronegative.

The chain carries TRBV5-1 and TRBJ1-1, with D perhaps TRBD1 (6 bases). The CDR3 length is 16 residues. Germline CDR1 is SGHRS and CDR2 is YFSETQ. Between the trimmed V and J ends, which lost 4 bases and 0 bases, there was a span of 16 bases. In nucleotides, the CDR3 is TGCGCCAGCAGCCCTGGCGGGGGGCCCTTGAACACTGAAGCTTTCTTT. Residues: CASSPGGGPLNTEAFF.

The chain carries TRBV6-5 and TRBJ2-5; perhaps TRBD1 as D (6 bases). The germline V and J ends were trimmed by 8 bases and 1 base, with 11 bases remaining between them. The CDR3 is made up of 13 amino acids. The germline CDR1 and CDR2 sequences are MNHEY and SVGAGI. The CDR3 sequence is CASGGEIQETQYF. The CDR3 DNA reads TGTGCCAGCGGGGGCGAGATCCAAGAGACCCAGTACTTC.

The chain is built from TRBV7-9 and TRBJ1-4; 7 bases align to TRBD1. The junction had 9 bases not matched to a gene; V was cut back by 6 bases and J by 8 bases. Germline assignment: CDR1 SEHNR and CDR2 FQNEAQ (reference sequence). This CDR3 is built from 14 residues. The CDR3 loop is CASSNDRAEEKLFF. Here the CDR3 DNA reads TGTGCCAGCAGTAACGACAGGGCGGAAGAAAAACTGTTTTTT.

The chain carries TRBV6-5 and TRBJ1-2; D may be TRBD1 (5 bases). V was clipped by 5 bases and J by 8 bases, with 12 bases between them. The CDR3 consists of 12 residues. Germline V gene lookup returns CDR1 MNHEY and CDR2 SVGAGI. CDR3 in amino acids: CASSTRGSGYTF. DNA of the CDR3: TGTGCCAGCAGTACCCGGGGGTCAGGCTACACCTTC.

The J gene is TRBJ1-4, the V gene TRBV2; perhaps TRBD1 as D (5 bases). The CDR3 spans 14 residues. V shed 4 bases and J shed 4 bases, with 10 bases lying between them. Germline lookup yields CDR1 SNHLY and CDR2 FYNNEI. CDR3 sequence (DNA): TGTGCCAGCAGTGTGGTGACAGTTAATGAAAAACTGTTTTTT. Encoded protein: CASSVVTVNEKLFF.

The chain couples TRBV28 to TRBJ1-2, with a tentative D call TRBD1 (6 bases). Between the trimmed V and J ends, which lost 5 bases and 4 bases, there was a span of 17 bases. Germline V gene data show CDR1 as MDHEN and CDR2 as SYDVKM. This CDR3 has 15 amino acids. Here the CDR3 DNA reads TGTGCCAGCAGTCCTTACAGGGTCTTAGCCTATGGCTACACCTTC. As protein: CASSPYRVLAYGYTF.

A remark on this clone: The identical CDR3 is also encoded by other nucleotide sequences in the sample. The chain links TRBV7-8 to TRBJ1-1; 8 positions match TRBD1. From germline, CDR1 is SGHVS and CDR2 FQNEAQ. The CDR3 has 15 amino acids. Trimming removed 6 bases from V and 3 bases from J; junction bases left unmatched: 9. The CDR3 is CASRKTGGRDTEAFF. As DNA, the CDR3 is TGTGCCAGCAGAAAAACAGGGGGGAGGGACACTGAAGCTTTCTTT.

A word on this clone: A read error may account for a junction end that differs from germline. The V and J genes are TRBV7-7 and TRBJ2-5; 15 nucleotides line up with TRBD2. Germline values: CDR1 SSHAT, CDR2 FNYEAQ (reference sequence). The CDR3 consists of 16 residues. The CDR3 reads CASSFGLAGGEETQYF. DNA for the CDR3: TGTGCTAGCAGCTTCGGACTAGCGGGAGGGGAAGAGACCCAGTACTTC.

V usage is TRBV7-9 and J usage is TRBJ2-7, with 7 positions matching TRBD2. V gave up 4 bases and J gave up 2 bases; unmatched junction bases: 5. Germline CDR1 SEHNR, CDR2 FQNEAQ (reference sequence). The CDR3 consists of 14 residues. CDR3 sequence reads: CASSWGGEAYEQYF. Written as DNA, the CDR3 is TGTGCCAGCAGCTGGGGGGGGGAGGCCTACGAGCAGTACTTC. The whole variable domain, filled in from reference TRBV7-9 and TRBJ2-7, reads DTGVSQNPRHKITKRGQNVTFRCDPISEHNRLYWYRQTLGQGPEFLTYFQNEAQLEKSRLLSDRFSAERPKGSFSTLEIQRTEQGDSAMYLCASSWGGEAYEQYFGPGTRLTVT.

The CDR3 DNA reads as TGTGCCATCATCGGGACATCCCACCTCTACGAGCAGTACTTC. As protein: CAIIGTSHLYEQYF. The chain employs TRBV2 and TRBJ2-7, with D possibly TRBD1 on 6 matching bases. Germline CDR1 and CDR2: SNHLY and FYNNEI. V dropped 10 bases and J dropped 3 bases, with 19 bases sitting between them. This CDR3 comprises 14 residues.

The chain links TRBV5-6 to TRBJ2-5; D is undetermined. The J call is in doubt because the DNA end fits TRBJ2-7 better. CDR3 size: 15 residues. Germline CDR1 SGHDT, CDR2 YYEEEE. CDR3 protein: CASSLAASVAYEQYF. CDR3 nucleotides: TGTGCCAGCAGCTTGGCCGCTAGTGTGGCCTACGAGCAGTACTTC.

The chain recombines TRBV27 with TRBJ1-1, with 8 positions matching TRBD1. The V gene's germline CDR1 is MNHEY and CDR2 SMNVEV (reference sequence). CDR3 length: 13 amino acids. Trimming at V came to 8 bases and at J to 1 base, leaving 3 bases not matched to a gene. CDR3 DNA sequence: TGTGCCAGCGGGGGGACAGGGAACACTGAAGCTTTCTTT. Amino acids: CASGGTGNTEAFF.

This clone turned up a few times. The rearrangement joins TRBV5-6 to TRBJ2-1; D is perhaps TRBD1 (6 bases). CDR1 is SGHDT, CDR2 YYEEEE, per germline. Trimming cost V 0 bases and J 3 bases, with 13 bases left between them. This CDR3 region has 16 residues. Here the CDR3 reads CASSLEGRGYYNEQFF. CDR3 DNA sequence: TGTGCCAGCAGCTTGGAGGGCAGGGGTTACTACAATGAGCAGTTCTTC.